The TCR beta chain under discussion was sequenced for a study of OX40 agonist ivuxolimab in advanced cancers. Only in-frame clones appear in the TCRdb table, and some are missing; sequencing was by immunoSEQ multiplex PCR. Of 60,000 to 75,000 clones in the sample, approximately 87% were seen once. Notes on the study in general: Partial responders treated at 0.1-3.0 mg/kg exhibited clonal expansion among the lowest measured. CD8+ T cells averaged more expanded clones than CD4+. Also present in some nonresponders was a low level of normalized T-cell clonal expansion.

Note on this clone: Its antigen is unknown.

Baseline, cycle 4 day 1, and cycle 7 day 1 were the blood sampling points. V lost 6 bases and J lost 10; bases outside the gene matches: 14. CDR3 length equals 14 residues. Germline loops: CDR1 WNHNN, CDR2 SYGVQD (reference sequence). The sequenced sample was CD4+ or CD8+ T cells sorted from blood, obtained in a trial of the OX40 agonist ivuxolimab. The rearrangement joins TRBV10-1 to TRBJ1-1; 7 bases line up with TRBD1. This clonotype was sampled from an adult with an advanced solid tumor such as melanoma, head and neck, liver or kidney cancer. CDR3 coding DNA: TGCGCCAGCAGCGCAGACAGGGTCGCAGCGGCAGCTTTCTTT. Translated, it gives CASSADRVAAAAFF.